These 14 T cell receptor beta chains came from one sample sequenced in a study of T cell responses to AZD1222 COVID-19 vaccine. The table came from immunoSEQ multiplex PCR; TCRdb's copy has only in-frame clones and leaves some out. Among about 140,000 clones listed, roughly 92% were seen once. The starting material was peripheral blood, obtained on day 0 of AZD1222 vaccination. The source of these receptors is an adult in good health.

The chain recombines TRBV19 with TRBJ2-6; 8 nucleotides line up with TRBD1. The J segment lost 1 base and the V segment lost 11 bases, leaving 13 bases of the junction unmatched. The CDR3 covers 17 residues. Germline V gene data show CDR1 as LNHDA and CDR2 as SQIVND (reference sequence). The CDR3 sequence is CASQRTGLRSGANVLTF. CDR3 nucleotides: TGTGCCTCACAGAGGACAGGGCTTAGATCTGGGGCCAACGTCCTGACTTTC.

The V and J genes are TRBV5-5 and TRBJ2-1; no reliable D call. There are 14 residues in the CDR3. The V gene's germline CDR1 is SGHKS and CDR2 YYEKEE (reference sequence). Trimming cost V 4 bases and J 1 base, with 9 bases left between them. The CDR3 DNA follows: TGTGCCAGCAGCACCCTTGTGTCCTACAATGAGCAGTTCTTC. It encodes CASSTLVSYNEQFF.

This sequence joins TRBV28 and TRBJ2-7; 7 bases match TRBD1. The CDR3 sequence is 16 residues long. Germline trimming cut 5 bases from V and 0 bases from J; bases unmatched to any gene: 10. Germline CDR1 is MDHEN and CDR2 is SYDVKM. The DNA for the CDR3 is TGTGCCAGCAGTCCTCATGAGGGACAGAACTCCTACGAGCAGTACTTC. It encodes CASSPHEGQNSYEQYF. The full variable domain, rest sourced from reference TRBV28 and TRBJ2-7, is DVKVTQSSRYLVKRTGEKVFLECVQDMDHENMFWYRQDPGLGLRLIYFSYDVKMKEKGDIPEGYSVSREKKERFSLILESASTNQTSMYLCASSPHEGQNSYEQYFGPGTRLTVT.

This chain connects TRBV3-1 (or the pseudogene TRBV3-2) to TRBJ2-2; D gene uncertain. Germline CDR1 is LGHDT and CDR2 is YNNKEL (reference sequence). V lost 2 bases and J lost 7, with 8 bases in between. The CDR3 extends over 13 amino acids. The CDR3 sequence is CASSQNTIGELFF. CDR3 DNA sequence: TGTGCCAGCAGCCAAAACACCATCGGGGAGCTGTTTTTT.

The rearrangement links TRBV28 to TRBJ1-1; D unresolved. In germline, CDR1 is MDHEN, CDR2 SYDVKM. The CDR3 sequence is 12 residues long. V lost 2 bases, J lost 11 bases, and 12 bases lay in between. The CDR3, as DNA: TGTGCCAGCAGTTTAGGGGAATTGGGTGCTTTCTTT. It encodes CASSLGELGAFF. Combining the CDR3 with reference TRBV28 and TRBJ1-1 gives the whole variable domain DVKVTQSSRYLVKRTGEKVFLECVQDMDHENMFWYRQDPGLGLRLIYFSYDVKMKEKGDIPEGYSVSREKKERFSLILESASTNQTSMYLCASSLGELGAFFGQGTRLTVV.

V is TRBV7-2 and J is TRBJ2-2, with unresolved D. Germline lookup yields CDR1 SGHTA and CDR2 FQGNSA. The length of the CDR3 is 15 residues. Trimming stripped 0 bases from V and 5 bases from J, with 10 bases between. The DNA for the CDR3 is TGTGCCAGCAGCTTAGCTGCATGGGGAACCGGGGAGCTGTTTTTT. This codes for CASSLAAWGTGELFF.

This chain connects TRBV4-1 to TRBJ1-5, with D tentatively TRBD1 (5 bases). V dropped 3 bases and J dropped 5 bases, with 14 bases sitting between them. Germline values: CDR1 MGHRA, CDR2 YSYEKL. The CDR3 loop spans 15 amino acids. Here the CDR3 DNA reads TGCGCCAGCAGCCATGTGGACACGGGGGATCAGCCCCAGCATTTT. Encoded protein: CASSHVDTGDQPQHF.

The rearrangement uses TRBV15 and TRBJ1-2, with 10 bases matching TRBD1. This CDR3 is 14 amino acids long. Trimming removed 6 bases from V and 5 bases from J; junction bases left unmatched: 6. Germline lookup yields CDR1 LNHNV and CDR2 YYDKDF (reference sequence). The CDR3, as DNA: TGTGCCACCAGGAGGGACAGGGGTAGATATGGCTACACCTTC. The encoded protein is CATRRDRGRYGYTF.

This clone came up once. CDR3 sequence reads: CASTSGRADNEQFF. In DNA form, the CDR3 reads TGTGCCAGTACCAGCGGGAGGGCCGACAATGAGCAGTTCTTC. The chain joins TRBV19 to TRBJ2-1, with 10 nucleotides matching TRBD2. The CDR3 consists of 14 residues. CDR1 and CDR2 from the germline V gene are LNHDA and SQIVND (reference sequence). J was trimmed by 5 bases and V by 7 bases; bases with no gene match: 5.

As regards this clone: In the same sample, other DNA sequences code for this CDR3. The chain links TRBV24-1 to TRBJ1-5; no definite D call. This CDR3 contains 12 residues. V dropped 3 bases and J dropped 4 bases, with 3 bases sitting between them. The germline V gene has CDR1 KGHDR and CDR2 SFDVKD. This chain's CDR3 is CATSDPNQPQHF. CDR3 DNA sequence: TGTGCCACCAGTGATCCTAATCAGCCCCAGCATTTT.

The V call is TRBV7-9, the J call TRBJ1-5; D is uncertain. Trimming shortened V by 3 bases and J by 3 bases, and 6 bases separated the two germline ends. Germline CDR1 is SEHNR and CDR2 is FQNEAQ (reference sequence). There are 13 residues in the CDR3. CDR3 amino acids: CASSLANNQPQHF. The CDR3 DNA sequence: TGTGCCAGCAGCTTGGCTAACAATCAGCCCCAGCATTTT.

The chain recombines TRBV3-1 (or the pseudogene TRBV3-2) with TRBJ2-1, with TRBD1 matching 11 bases. The CDR3 spans 14 residues. Germline V gives CDR1 LGHDT, CDR2 YNNKEL (reference sequence). The ends lost 8 bases at V and 9 bases at J; junction bases unmatched: 9. CDR3 sequence: CASRRTGGEAEQFF. The CDR3 nucleotides read TGTGCCAGCCGACGGACAGGGGGCGAGGCTGAGCAGTTCTTC.

The J gene is TRBJ1-1, the V gene TRBV27; D is possibly TRBD1 (5 bases). The CDR3 loop spans 14 amino acids. V was clipped by 4 bases and J by 4 bases, with 13 bases between them. Germline lookup yields CDR1 MNHEY and CDR2 SMNVEV (reference sequence). The CDR3 sequence is CASSYAGRSTEAFF. The CDR3 nucleotides are TGTGCCAGCAGTTATGCAGGGCGGAGCACTGAAGCTTTCTTT.

V usage is TRBV19 and J usage is TRBJ1-3; unclear D gene. Trimming stripped 3 bases from V and 4 bases from J, with 7 bases between. CDR3 length: 13 amino acids. The V gene's germline CDR1 is LNHDA and CDR2 SQIVND (reference sequence). The CDR3 is CASSISLGNTIYF. As DNA, the CDR3 is TGTGCCAGTAGTATCTCGCTCGGAAACACCATATATTTT.